These 16 T cell receptor beta chains share one sample of origin, sequenced in a study of cytomegalovirus exposure and HLA in healthy donors (dated by TCRdb to about 2017). The library was obtained by the immunoSEQ multiplex PCR assay. For the multiplex PCR, a mixture combining 60 forward primers for TCR Vbeta segments and 13 reverse primers for TCR Jbeta segments was used. TCRdb stores this immuneACCESS table with in-frame sequences only. Part of the clones is absent; in the studies checked, under half of the shortfall reflects unresolved V genes, and no reason is known for the rest. The sample includes 200,000 to 250,000 clones, with roughly 80% observed a single time. The ten largest clones represent 1.4% of the sample. Sequencing was carried out using PBMCs. All receptors derive from a girl under 18 in good health and CMV-seronegative.

For this clone: The sample contains more than one DNA sequence encoding this CDR3. The CDR3 spells CASSYSGTGNQPQHF. The DNA for the CDR3 is TGTGCCAGCAGTTACTCAGGGACAGGGAATCAGCCCCAGCATTTT. This sequence joins TRBV6-5 and TRBJ1-5, with 9 bases that match TRBD1. Per germline, CDR1 MNHEY and CDR2 SVGAGI. The CDR3 loop spans 15 amino acids. J gave up 4 bases and V 0 bases, and 1 base lay outside the gene matches.

This chain connects TRBV28 to TRBJ2-7; D might be TRBD1 (7 bases). Deletions cut 1 base from V and 2 bases from J, with 18 bases between. CDR1 and CDR2 from the germline V gene are MDHEN and SYDVKM. This CDR3 spans 17 amino acids. In DNA, the CDR3 is TGTGCCAGCAGTTTATCTAGTTGGCAGGGGGGAACCTACGAGCAGTACTTC. Its protein is CASSLSSWQGGTYEQYF.

The V call is TRBV7-9, the J call TRBJ1-2; D remains ambiguous. The V gene's germline CDR1 is SEHNR and CDR2 FQNEAQ (reference sequence). With 5 bases removed from V and 4 bases from J, the gap between germline ends came to 8 bases. The CDR3 is made up of 12 amino acids. The CDR3 DNA follows: TGTGCCAGCAGCCCGACACTCTATGGCTACACCTTC. Its translation: CASSPTLYGYTF.

The chain has TRBV5-4 and TRBJ2-5; D gene uncertain. The V gene's germline CDR1 is SGHNT and CDR2 YYREEE (reference sequence). V gave up 4 bases and J gave up 3 bases, with 4 bases separating them. CDR3 length: 11 amino acids. The CDR3 sequence: CASSIKETQYF. For the CDR3, the DNA is TGTGCCAGCAGCATAAAAGAGACCCAGTACTTC.

The rearrangement uses TRBV9 and TRBJ2-3; TRBD1 aligns across 7 bases. Germline V gene data show CDR1 as SGDLS and CDR2 as YYNGEE. This CDR3 contains 15 residues. Losses at the gene ends were 3 bases for V and 2 bases for J; bases not matched to a gene: 6. CDR3 residues: CASSAGDRFTDTQYF. The CDR3 nucleotides read TGTGCCAGCAGCGCCGGGGACAGATTCACAGATACGCAGTATTTT.

This clone has only one observation. The V call is TRBV20-1, the J call TRBJ2-2, with D hard to call. Trimming left V 3 bases short and J 6 bases short, with 5 bases between. This CDR3 comprises 11 residues. The germline gives CDR1 DFQATT, CDR2 SNEGSKA (reference sequence). The CDR3 here is CSASSPGELFF. CDR3 nucleotides: TGCAGTGCTAGCTCCCCCGGGGAGCTGTTTTTT.

V usage is TRBV7-9 and J usage is TRBJ2-7; a possible D gene is TRBD1 (6 bases). Trimming cost V 4 bases and J 3 bases, with 7 bases left between them. Germline CDR1 SEHNR, CDR2 FQNEAQ (reference sequence). The CDR3 is made up of 12 amino acids. CDR3 in amino acids: CASSSGVYEQYF. CDR3 bases: TGTGCCAGCAGCTCAGGGGTCTACGAGCAGTACTTC.

The chain uses TRBV14 and TRBJ2-7, with D perhaps matching TRBD1 (6 bases). Trimming left V 4 bases short and J 0 bases short, with 13 bases between. CDR1 SGHDN and CDR2 FVKESK come from the germline V gene. This CDR3 contains 15 residues. The CDR3 sequence is CASSRKTGISYEQYF. CDR3 DNA sequence: TGTGCCAGCAGCCGAAAAACAGGGATCTCCTACGAGCAGTACTTC.

This chain links TRBV23-1 with TRBJ1-5, with 8 positions matching TRBD1. TRBV23-1 is labeled an ORF, and its function is uncertain. This CDR3 has 15 residues. J gave up 2 bases and V 6 bases, and 6 bases lay outside the gene matches. CDR3 sequence: CASRGWGQGNQPQHF. CDR3 nucleotide sequence: TGCGCCAGCAGGGGGTGGGGACAGGGCAATCAGCCCCAGCATTTT.

V gene TRBV28 combines with J gene TRBJ1-2; unclear D gene. V was clipped by 0 bases and J by 4 bases, with 9 bases between them. The germline CDR1 and CDR2 sequences are MDHEN and SYDVKM. The CDR3 extends over 14 amino acids. CDR3 nucleotide sequence: TGTGCCAGCAGTTTATGGGCAGGCCTCTATGGCTACACCTTC. Amino acids: CASSLWAGLYGYTF.

The chain uses TRBV6-6 and TRBJ2-3, with 10 bases aligning to TRBD2. The CDR3 consists of 16 residues. The germline V gene has CDR1 MNHNY and CDR2 SVGAGI (reference sequence). V trimming: 7 bases; J trimming: 0 bases; junction bases outside the gene matches: 7. Here the CDR3 DNA reads TGTGCCAGCACGCGAGGACTAGCGGACAGCACAGATACGCAGTATTTT. Protein sequence: CASTRGLADSTDTQYF.

The chain carries TRBV9 and TRBJ2-1; D is perhaps TRBD2 (5 bases). The CDR3 totals 14 residues. From germline, CDR1 is SGDLS and CDR2 YYNGEE. Trimming removed 0 bases at V and 10 bases at J, with 14 bases between. The CDR3 DNA sequence: TGTGCCAGCAGCGTAGGAACCGGAGGAAGGGAGCAGTTCTTC. This gives the protein CASSVGTGGREQFF.

This clone was seen once. This sequence joins TRBV25-1 and TRBJ2-1; TRBD2 is a possible D gene (6 bases). The CDR3 has 15 residues. Germline V gives CDR1 MGHDK, CDR2 SYGVNS. V lost 2 bases and J lost 6, with 14 bases in between. The CDR3 nucleotides read TGTGCCAGCAGTGAAACTGGGCTAGCGAGCAATGAGCAGTTCTTC. This gives the protein CASSETGLASNEQFF.

The gene calls are TRBV25-1 and TRBJ2-7, with a possible D match to TRBD1 (6 bases). The germline V and J ends were trimmed by 7 bases and 4 bases, with 14 bases remaining between them. CDR1 is MGHDK and CDR2 is SYGVNS in the germline V gene. The length of the CDR3 is 13 residues. CDR3 nucleotide sequence: TGTGCCAGCAAAGGGACAAGTAGTTACGAGCAGTACTTC. This encodes CASKGTSSYEQYF.

The J gene is TRBJ2-7, the V gene TRBV12-2; the table assigns TRBD1, which was not confirmed against the DNA. TRBV12-2 is an annotated pseudogene. CDR3 length: 13 residues. The CDR3 loop reads CASRYRDRDEQYF. The CDR3 bases are TGTGCAAGTCGCTACCGGGACAGGGACGAGCAGTACTTC.

This clone turned up a few times. The chain combines TRBV30 with TRBJ2-1, with 11 bases identical to TRBD2. With V trimmed by 8 bases and J by 8 bases, 5 bases remained unmatched. The CDR3 is 12 amino acids. Germline CDR1 reads GTSNPN; CDR2 reads SVGIG (reference sequence). CDR3 protein: CAASGRWDEQFF. In DNA form, the CDR3 reads TGTGCCGCTAGCGGGAGGTGGGATGAGCAGTTCTTC.